This T cell receptor beta chain was sequenced in a study of T-cell reconstitution after alpha-beta-depleted transplantation in children. Study-wide points: The authors attributed T-cell counts and diversity one year after transplant mostly to newly produced T cells.

Construction of the TCRbeta library involved unique molecular identifiers. MiXCR, applied by TCRdb to the PCR reads, yields one record per CDR3 protein. The repertoire holds fewer than 700,000 distinct CDR3 sequences, with approximately 13% as singletons. A few counts support this clonotype. Antigen specificity is unknown. The CDR3 covers 14 residues. Germline V lookup: CDR1 MDHEN, CDR2 SYDVKM. With 10 bases clipped from V and 15 bases from J, the junction kept 15 bases outside the gene matches. This clonotype was sampled from a male patient younger than 18 who had a stem cell transplant for acute myeloid leukemia, so the T cells may come from the graft donor. The chain couples TRBV28 to TRBJ2-1, with 13 bases matching TRBD2. The material was PBMCs, mostly from graft donor cells, obtained 360 days after TCRalphabeta/CD19-depleted stem cell transplant. The CDR3 sequence: CATGPLGLAGLGFF. CDR3 coding DNA: TGTGCCACCGGACCTCTGGGACTAGCGGGGCTAGGGTTCTTC.